A selection of T cell receptor beta chains follows, all from one sample in a study of human T cells and chemical hapten exposure. TCRdb itself ran the RACE reads through MiXCR, one entry per CDR3 protein. The data hold under 85,000 distinct CDR3 sequences, with about a tenth observed a single time. The source material was whole blood, sampled in connection with sensitization to the hapten diphenylcyclopropenone (DPC). Receptors were obtained from a woman in her 50s with alopecia areata. Some clones in this sample may be carry-over from other donors' samples. The CDR3 runs from the conserved cysteine through the conserved F or W. The order of the fields is V gene, clone size, J gene, D gene, CDR3 protein, CDR3 DNA. A D gene is named only where the DNA matches it firmly. Size is omitted from some rows. Given values are once, few, many or a class for expanded clones.

TRBV9	many	TRBJ2-2	-	CASSEQGNANTGELFF	TGTGCCAGCAGCGAACAGGGAAACGCGAACACCGGGGAGCTGTTTTTT
TRBV6-2/TRBV6-3	-	TRBJ2-1	TRBD2	CASRGLAGGVRNEQFF	TGTGCCAGCAGAGGACTAGCGGGAGGAGTGAGGAATGAGCAGTTCTTC
TRBV2	-	TRBJ2-1	-	CASREQPTYNEQFF	TGTGCCAGCAGAGAACAGCCTACCTACAATGAGCAGTTCTTC
TRBV6-6	many	TRBJ2-7	-	CASSSPRGSSYEQYF	TGTGCCAGCAGTTCCCCTCGGGGGAGCTCCTACGAGCAGTACTTC
TRBV12-3/TRBV12-4	-	TRBJ1-1	-	CASSLDNAEAFF	TGTGCCAGCAGTTTGGATAACGCTGAAGCTTTCTTT
TRBV14	many	TRBJ2-7	TRBD1	CASSPSGQAALASYEQYF	TGTGCCAGCAGCCCATCCGGACAGGCCGCTTTAGCGTCCTACGAGCAGTACTTC
TRBV18	many	TRBJ2-2	-	CASSLDQTGELFF	TGTGCCAGCTCACTGGACCAAACCGGGGAGCTGTTTTTT
TRBV10-1	-	TRBJ2-5	TRBD1	CASSAGQGAGETQYF	TGCGCCAGCAGTGCGGGACAGGGGGCAGGGGAGACCCAGTACTTC
TRBV4-2	many	TRBJ2-7	-	CASSQGRGSSYEQYF	TGTGCCAGCAGCCAAGGAAGGGGGAGCTCCTACGAGCAGTACTTC
TRBV5-1	-	TRBJ2-1	-	CASSLIPEGNEQFF	TGCGCCAGCAGCTTGATCCCCGAAGGGAATGAGCAGTTCTTC
TRBV7-2	many	TRBJ2-7	-	CASSSRRAYEQYF	TGTGCCAGCAGCTCAAGGAGGGCCTACGAGCAGTACTTC
TRBV11-2	many	TRBJ2-5	TRBD2	CASSIGTSGRMETQYF	TGTGCCAGCAGCATAGGGACTAGCGGGAGGATGGAGACCCAGTACTTC
TRBV5-4	few	TRBJ2-7	TRBD1	CASSFPGQAYEQYF	TGTGCCAGCAGCTTCCCGGGACAGGCCTACGAGCAGTACTTC
TRBV29-1	few	TRBJ1-5	-	CSVGNRGNQPQHF	TGCAGCGTTGGTAACCGGGGTAATCAGCCCCAGCATTTT
TRBV7-9	-	TRBJ1-1	-	CASSLDGDTEAFF	TGTGCCAGCAGCTTAGACGGGGATACTGAAGCTTTCTTT
TRBV11-3	few	TRBJ2-6	TRBD1	CASSLGTGEAGANVLTF	TGTGCCAGCAGCTTAGGGACAGGGGAGGCTGGGGCCAACGTCCTGACTTTC
TRBV24-1	many	TRBJ2-2	TRBD1	CATSDLGTGATGELFF	TGTGCCACCAGTGATTTGGGGACAGGGGCCACCGGGGAGCTGTTTTTT
TRBV7-3	-	TRBJ1-2	-	CASSLAGFYGYTF	TGTGCCAGCAGCTTAGCTGGGTTCTATGGCTACACCTTC
TRBV4-1	-	TRBJ2-1	-	CASSPRAHNEQFF	TGCGCCAGCAGCCCCCGGGCCCACAATGAGCAGTTCTTC
TRBV28	-	TRBJ1-5	-	CASSSYAGHQPQHF	TGTGCCAGCAGTTCTTATGCGGGGCATCAGCCCCAGCATTTT
TRBV11-3	few	TRBJ2-4	TRBD2	CASSSQWTSGRNIQYF	TGTGCCAGCAGCTCACAGTGGACTAGCGGGCGGAACATTCAGTACTTC
TRBV3-1	many	TRBJ1-5	-	CASSQTGRIGQPQHF	TGTGCCAGCAGCCAAACCGGGCGTATCGGACAGCCCCAGCATTTT
TRBV6-2/TRBV6-3	few	TRBJ2-1	TRBD2	CASSYRTRNNEQFF	TGTGCCAGCAGTTACAGGACTAGAAACAATGAGCAGTTCTTC
TRBV11-2	few	TRBJ1-2	-	CASSLDSGVSGYTF	TGTGCCAGCAGCTTAGACTCAGGGGTTTCTGGCTACACCTTC
TRBV18	few	TRBJ2-7	TRBD2	CASHTSGSYEQYF	TGTGCCAGCCATACTAGCGGTTCCTACGAGCAGTACTTC
TRBV7-3	many	TRBJ2-2	-	CASSPQPGQNTGELFF	TGTGCCAGCAGCCCCCAGCCGGGACAGAACACCGGGGAGCTGTTTTTT
TRBV5-1	few	TRBJ2-5	TRBD1	CASSFSRDRDQETQYF	TGCGCCAGCAGCTTCTCCCGGGACAGGGATCAAGAGACCCAGTACTTC
TRBV27	-	TRBJ2-1	TRBD2	CASSSQLRRREYNEQFF	TGTGCCAGCAGTTCCCAGTTACGGAGGCGGGAGTACAATGAGCAGTTCTTC
TRBV27	few	TRBJ2-1	TRBD1	CASSLSGQPNEQFF	TGTGCCAGCAGTTTGTCGGGACAGCCAAATGAGCAGTTCTTC
TRBV18	many	TRBJ2-3	-	CASSGDTGADTQYF	TGTGCCAGCTCTGGAGACACTGGGGCAGATACGCAGTATTTT
TRBV27	-	TRBJ1-1	-	CASSSDGFLPETEAFF	TGTGCCAGCAGCTCAGATGGGTTTCTCCCGGAGACTGAAGCTTTCTTT
TRBV5-1	few	TRBJ2-2	-	CASSFEGDTGELFF	TGCGCCAGCAGCTTCGAGGGGGATACCGGGGAGCTGTTTTTT
TRBV3-1	few	TRBJ2-3	-	CASSQERKRRTQYF	TGTGCCAGCAGCCAAGAAAGGAAGCGACGGACGCAGTATTTT
TRBV7-8	few	TRBJ2-6	-	CASSLGHGANVLTF	TGTGCCAGCAGCTTAGGGCACGGGGCCAACGTCCTGACTTTC
TRBV18	-	TRBJ2-1	-	CASASGLSDNEQFF	TGTGCCAGCGCCAGCGGGCTATCGGACAATGAGCAGTTCTTC
TRBV13	few	TRBJ2-3	-	CASSPDSGAIGTDTQYF	TGTGCCAGCAGCCCCGATTCCGGGGCCATTGGGACAGATACGCAGTATTTT
TRBV11-2	-	TRBJ2-5	-	CASSLDSGAGETQYF	TGTGCCAGCAGCTTAGATTCGGGAGCCGGAGAGACCCAGTACTTC
TRBV11-2	many	TRBJ1-1	-	CASSLVRGPGTEAFF	TGTGCCAGCAGCTTAGTGCGAGGACCGGGCACTGAAGCTTTCTTT
TRBV10-2	-	TRBJ2-7	-	CASSEVSGYEQYF	TGCGCCAGCAGTGAGGTATCCGGCTACGAGCAGTACTTC
TRBV24-1	few	TRBJ2-1	TRBD2	CATSSGINEQFF	TGTGCCACCTCAAGCGGGATCAATGAGCAGTTCTTC
TRBV11-2	-	TRBJ2-7	TRBD2	CASSSTLLAGGTRYEQYF	TGTGCCAGCAGCTCGACCCTACTAGCGGGAGGCACACGCTACGAGCAGTACTTC
TRBV4-3	many	TRBJ1-1	-	CASSQEGDTEAFF	TGCGCCAGCAGCCAAGAGGGGGACACTGAAGCTTTCTTT
TRBV27	many	TRBJ2-2	-	CASSLSEFGELFF	TGTGCCAGCAGTTTGTCGGAATTCGGGGAGCTGTTTTTT
TRBV20-1	few	TRBJ1-5	-	CSVARGQSAQPQHF	TGCAGTGTCGCCCGGGGCCAGTCGGCCCAGCCCCAGCATTTT
TRBV4-2	few	TRBJ2-1	-	CASSQDALGLYNEQFF	TGTGCCAGCAGCCAAGACGCACTAGGCCTCTACAATGAGCAGTTCTTC
TRBV18	many	TRBJ1-1	-	CASSPWVPGTANTEAFF	TGTGCCAGCTCACCTTGGGTGCCGGGGACGGCGAACACTGAAGCTTTCTTT
TRBV29-1	many	TRBJ1-1	-	CSVGQTEAFF	TGCAGCGTTGGACAAACTGAAGCTTTCTTT
TRBV7-2	-	TRBJ2-3	TRBD2	CASSLVAGGSDTQYF	TGTGCCAGCAGCTTAGTAGCGGGGGGATCAGATACGCAGTATTTT
TRBV28	-	TRBJ2-7	TRBD1	CASSLSGTAREQYF	TGTGCCAGCAGTTTATCCGGGACAGCAAGAGAGCAGTACTTC
TRBV5-5	many	TRBJ1-1	-	CASSLGAANTEAFF	TGTGCCAGCAGCTTAGGAGCGGCGAACACTGAAGCTTTCTTT
TRBV5-1	few	TRBJ2-7	-	CASSPGHGKEQYF	TGCGCCAGCAGTCCCGGACACGGGAAGGAGCAGTACTTC
TRBV9	many	TRBJ2-2	-	CASSVATGANTGELFF	TGTGCCAGCAGCGTAGCAACAGGCGCGAACACCGGGGAGCTGTTTTTT
TRBV5-4	-	TRBJ2-3	-	CASSHTNTDTQYF	TGTGCCAGCAGCCACACGAACACAGATACGCAGTATTTT
TRBV5-1	-	TRBJ2-1	-	CASSPTTSSYNEQFF	TGCGCCAGCAGCCCCACTACGAGCTCCTACAATGAGCAGTTCTTC
TRBV18	few	TRBJ2-3	-	CASSPDSASTDTQYF	TGTGCCAGCTCGCCGGACTCAGCCAGCACAGATACGCAGTATTTT
TRBV6-6	-	TRBJ2-7	-	CASMDSPYEQYF	TGTGCCAGCATGGACTCTCCCTACGAGCAGTACTTC
TRBV19	-	TRBJ2-3	-	CASSEGTQQYF	TGTGCCAGTAGTGAGGGGACCCAGCAGTATTTT
TRBV5-1	few	TRBJ1-1	TRBD1	CASSPGTGLVDAEAFF	TGCGCCAGCAGCCCCGGGACAGGGCTTGTAGACGCTGAAGCTTTCTTT